Sequencing of this T cell receptor (beta chain) was carried out in a study of OX40 agonist ivuxolimab in advanced cancers. In the study overall: Partial responses were observed in three patients, of whom one had hepatocellular carcinoma and two had cutaneous melanoma.

The CDR3 is 14 amino acids. The V segment lost 3 bases and the J segment 10 bases; nucleotides outside the gene matches: 5. Germline V gives CDR1 MRHNA, CDR2 SNTAGT. Only in-frame clones appear in the TCRdb table, and some are missing; sequencing was by immunoSEQ multiplex PCR. The repertoire holds roughly 80,000 clones, approximately 92% seen once, with around 0.29% in the top ten. The TCR originated in an adult with an advanced solid tumor such as melanoma, head and neck, liver or kidney cancer. The specimen comprised CD4+ or CD8+ T cells sorted from blood, sampled in a trial of the OX40 agonist ivuxolimab. The chain has TRBV6-4 and TRBJ2-1; the match to TRBD2 covers 11 bases. CDR3 in DNA: TGTGCCAGCAGTGAAGGACTAGCGGGTGGGGAGCAGTTCTTC. This codes for CASSEGLAGGEQFF.